One and the same sample provided the 5 T cell receptor beta chains below, sequenced in a study of human thymus T cells. Libraries were prepared by immunoSEQ multiplex PCR; TCRdb keeps only in-frame clonotypes and omits some of them. Among under 150,000 clones listed, around 94% were seen once. The thymus tissue came from resections taken during corrective heart surgery. The sequencing sample was made of thymus tissue. These receptors came from a boy less than two years old with a congenital heart defect but otherwise immunologically healthy.

The J gene is TRBJ2-3, the V gene TRBV28; D ambiguous. CDR1 and CDR2 from the germline V gene are MDHEN and SYDVKM. There are 15 residues in the CDR3. V was clipped by 2 bases and J by 0 bases, with 9 bases between them. The CDR3 bases are TGTGCCAGCAGTTTAGAGACTGTTAGCACAGATACGCAGTATTTT. Its translation is CASSLETVSTDTQYF.

The rearrangement uses TRBV11-2 and TRBJ1-2; 7 nucleotides agree with TRBD1. The germline V gene has CDR1 SGHAT and CDR2 FQNNGV. The trim removed 6 bases at V and 3 bases at J, leaving 7 bases unmatched. The CDR3 is 14 residues long. The CDR3, as DNA: TGTGCCAGCAGGTTGGGACAGCAAGACTATGGCTACACCTTC. It translates to CASRLGQQDYGYTF.

The sample holds one count of this clone. The chain joins TRBV5-1 to TRBJ2-3; tentatively, D is TRBD1 (7 bases). The CDR3 is 20 amino acids. V was clipped by 4 bases and J by 3 bases, with 30 bases between them. Germline assignment: CDR1 SGHRS and CDR2 YFSETQ. The CDR3 DNA reads as TGCGCCAGCAGCACACATGGGGGGACAGAGGGTGATAAGGAAACAGATACGCAGTATTTT. The encoded protein is CASSTHGGTEGDKETDTQYF.

The chain uses TRBV2 and TRBJ1-6; the D gene is possibly TRBD1 (6 bases). CDR3 size: 16 residues. The ends were cut back, 0 bases at V and 8 bases at J, with 14 bases in the middle. Germline V gene data show CDR1 as SNHLY and CDR2 as FYNNEI. CDR3 region: CASSEARGHLDSPLHF. Written as DNA, the CDR3 is TGTGCCAGCAGTGAAGCAAGGGGACATTTGGATTCACCCCTCCACTTT.

V and J are TRBV6-5 and TRBJ2-3; D remains unclear. The CDR3 totals 14 residues. V was cut by 7 bases and J by 0 bases, with 11 bases left in between. Per the germline V gene, CDR1 is MNHEY and CDR2 is SVGAGI. The CDR3 is CASKGTSSTDTQYF. In DNA form, the CDR3 reads TGTGCCAGCAAAGGAACAAGTAGCACAGATACGCAGTATTTT.